This paragraph covers one T cell receptor beta chain sequence. Its antigen is currently unknown. This record comes from a study of cytomegalovirus exposure and HLA in healthy donors. Study results and caveats: The study put 150 or so TCR beta chains on its list as cytomegalovirus-associated. Productive status was seen about 87% or about 30% of the time for most TCR beta V segments in an earlier analysis.

The CDR3 sequence is 15 residues long. Germline V gene sequence: CDR1 MNHEY, CDR2 SMNVEV (reference sequence). V dropped 4 bases and J dropped 6 bases, with 18 bases sitting between them. Amplification used 60 Vbeta primers and 13 Jbeta primers. The table came from immunoSEQ multiplex PCR; TCRdb's copy has only in-frame clones and leaves some out. The table includes roughly 130,000 clones, 55% to 75% detected once. This chain links TRBV27 with TRBJ1-1, with a possible D match to TRBD1 (6 bases). Sequenced: PBMCs. This sequence originates from a human donor in good health. CDR3 bases: TGTGCCAGCAGTTCCCCCAGGGGCGTCAGCTCTGAAGCTTTCTTT. Translated, it gives CASSSPRGVSSEAFF.